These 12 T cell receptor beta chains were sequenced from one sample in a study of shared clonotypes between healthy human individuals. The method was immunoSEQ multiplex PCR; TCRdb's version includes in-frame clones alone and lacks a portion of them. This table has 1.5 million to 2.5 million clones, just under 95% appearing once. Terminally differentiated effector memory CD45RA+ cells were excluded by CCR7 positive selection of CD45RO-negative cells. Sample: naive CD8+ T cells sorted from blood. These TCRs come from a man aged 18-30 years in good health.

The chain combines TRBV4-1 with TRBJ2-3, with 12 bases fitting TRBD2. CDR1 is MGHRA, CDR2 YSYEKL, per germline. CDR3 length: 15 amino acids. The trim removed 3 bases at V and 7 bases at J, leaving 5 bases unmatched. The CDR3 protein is CASSQTSGGMYTQYF. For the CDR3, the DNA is TGCGCCAGCAGCCAGACTAGCGGGGGCATGTATACGCAGTATTTT.

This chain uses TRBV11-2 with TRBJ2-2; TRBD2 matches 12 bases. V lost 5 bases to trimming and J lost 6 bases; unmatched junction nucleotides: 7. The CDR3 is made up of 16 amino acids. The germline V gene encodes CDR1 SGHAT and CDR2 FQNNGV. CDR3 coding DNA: TGTGCCAGCAGCCAAGGGACTAGCGGGCTACCCGGGGAGCTGTTTTTT. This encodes CASSQGTSGLPGELFF.

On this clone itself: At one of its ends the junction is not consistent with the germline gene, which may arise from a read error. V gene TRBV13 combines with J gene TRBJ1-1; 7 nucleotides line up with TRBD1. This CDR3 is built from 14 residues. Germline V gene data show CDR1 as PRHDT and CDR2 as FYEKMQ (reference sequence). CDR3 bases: TGTGCCAGCAGCTTAGGAGGGGGCAGGACAGGACCCGCCTTT. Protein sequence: CASSLGGGRTGPAF.

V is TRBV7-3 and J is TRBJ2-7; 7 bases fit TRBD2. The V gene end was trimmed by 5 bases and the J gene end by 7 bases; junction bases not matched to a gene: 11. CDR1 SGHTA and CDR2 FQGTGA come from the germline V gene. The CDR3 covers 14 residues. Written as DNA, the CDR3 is TGTGCCAGCAGCCTAGGCGGACTAGGTACGGAGCAGTACTTC. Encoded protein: CASSLGGLGTEQYF.

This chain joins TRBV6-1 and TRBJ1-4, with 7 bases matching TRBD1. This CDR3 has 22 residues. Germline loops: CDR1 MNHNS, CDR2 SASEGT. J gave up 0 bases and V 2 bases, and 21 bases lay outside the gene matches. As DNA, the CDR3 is TGTGCCAGCAGTGAATTCCCCCGCCAAGACAGGGTTTCCTTTGCAACTAATGAAAAACTGTTTTTT. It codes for CASSEFPRQDRVSFATNEKLFF.

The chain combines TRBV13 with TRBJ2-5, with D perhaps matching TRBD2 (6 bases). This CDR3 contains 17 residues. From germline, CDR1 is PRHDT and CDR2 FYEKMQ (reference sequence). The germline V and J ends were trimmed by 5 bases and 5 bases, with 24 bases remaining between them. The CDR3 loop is CASSPRGSGGGWETQYF. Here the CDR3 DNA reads TGTGCCAGCAGCCCCCGGGGTAGCGGTGGTGGATGGGAGACCCAGTACTTC. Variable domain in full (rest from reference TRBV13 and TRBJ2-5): AAGVIQSPRHLIKEKRETATLKCYPIPRHDTVYWYQQGPGQDPQFLISFYEKMQSDKGSIPDRFSAQQFSDYHSELNMSSLELGDSALYFCASSPRGSGGGWETQYFGPGTRLLVL.

The DNA for the CDR3 is TGCGCCAGCAGCCAACGGGACTCGACCTATAGCTCCTACAATGAGCAGTTCTTC. Amino acids: CASSQRDSTYSSYNEQFF. The J gene is TRBJ2-1, the V gene TRBV4-3; the D gene is possibly TRBD2 (6 bases). Germline V gene data show CDR1 as LGHNA and CDR2 as YSLEER. This CDR3 spans 18 amino acids. With 2 bases removed from V and 0 bases from J, the gap between germline ends came to 17 bases.

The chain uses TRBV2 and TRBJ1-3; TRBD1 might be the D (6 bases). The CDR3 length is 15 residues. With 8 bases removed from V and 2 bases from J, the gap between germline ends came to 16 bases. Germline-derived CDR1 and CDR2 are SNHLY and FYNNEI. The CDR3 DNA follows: TGTGCCAGCGGGGGAGCAGAGGGGGCTGGAAACACCATATATTTT. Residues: CASGGAEGAGNTIYF.

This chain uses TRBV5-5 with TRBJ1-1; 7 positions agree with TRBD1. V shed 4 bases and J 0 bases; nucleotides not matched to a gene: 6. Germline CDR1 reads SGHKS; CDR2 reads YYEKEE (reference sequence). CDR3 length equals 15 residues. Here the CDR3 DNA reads TGTGCCAGCAGCGGGCCGGGACAGATGAACACTGAAGCTTTCTTT. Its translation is CASSGPGQMNTEAFF.

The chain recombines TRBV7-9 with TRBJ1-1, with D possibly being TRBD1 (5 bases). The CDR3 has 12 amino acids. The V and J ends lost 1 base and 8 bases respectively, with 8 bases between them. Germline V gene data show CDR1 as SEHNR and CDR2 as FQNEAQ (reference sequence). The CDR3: CASSLEQEEAFF. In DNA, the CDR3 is TGTGCCAGCAGCTTAGAACAGGAAGAAGCTTTCTTT.

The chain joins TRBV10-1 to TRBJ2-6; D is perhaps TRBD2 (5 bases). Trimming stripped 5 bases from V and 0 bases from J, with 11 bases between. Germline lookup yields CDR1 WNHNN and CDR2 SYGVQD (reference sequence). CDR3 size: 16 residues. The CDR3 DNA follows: TGCGCCAGCAGTCCGGGGTGGGTCTCTGGGGCCAACGTCCTGACTTTC. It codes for CASSPGWVSGANVLTF.

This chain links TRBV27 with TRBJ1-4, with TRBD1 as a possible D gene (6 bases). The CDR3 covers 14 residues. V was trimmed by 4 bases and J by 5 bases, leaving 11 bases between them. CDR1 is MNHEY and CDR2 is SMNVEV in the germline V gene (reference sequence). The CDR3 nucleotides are TGTGCCAGCAGTTATGTGGGGGGCAATGAAAAACTGTTTTTT. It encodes CASSYVGGNEKLFF.